This T cell receptor (beta chain) emerged from a study of beta chain features in type 1 diabetes. Germline V gene sequence: CDR1 MNHNS, CDR2 SASEGT. CDR3 size: 14 residues. The V end lost 6 bases, the J end lost 3 bases, and 14 bases lay between the germline ends. Study-wide findings and caveats: VDJ junctions from type 1 diabetes patients carried fewer insertions and larger deletions. Researchers report that Type 1 diabetes patients had moderately but significantly shorter TCRB CDR3s across all four CD4+ subsets.

Expressed TCRB transcripts were sequenced after all isolated RNA was converted to cDNA. The average read count of naive, central memory and regulatory T cell samples was approximately 3.5 million. The data were produced by immunoSEQ multiplex PCR, yet TCRdb's version contains in-frame clones alone and is incomplete. Seen here are 500,000 to 800,000 clones, over 10% observed once, and the top ten hold roughly 0.12%. Based on CD45RO/CCR7/CD25/CD127/CD95/CD27, CD4+ regulatory, stem cell-like memory, naive and central memory cells were sorted. Purities over 98% were achieved in all sorted populations. This clone was detected a few times. Its target is unknown.

The chain has TRBV6-1 and TRBJ1-2, with D tentatively TRBD1 (6 bases). The source is a man aged 25 to 40 with type 1 diabetes. Material for sequencing was naive CD4+ T cells from blood. CDR3 DNA: TGTGCCAGCAGCTCGGGGGCGGATTACTATGGCTACACCTTC. This encodes CASSSGADYYGYTF.